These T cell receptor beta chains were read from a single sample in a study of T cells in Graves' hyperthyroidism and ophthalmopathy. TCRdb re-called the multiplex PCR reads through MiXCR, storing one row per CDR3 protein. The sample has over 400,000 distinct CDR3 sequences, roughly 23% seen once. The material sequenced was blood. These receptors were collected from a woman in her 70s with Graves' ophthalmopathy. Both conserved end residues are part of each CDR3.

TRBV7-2 CASSLTSGRSSNEQFF
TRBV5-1 CASSQIGQGAPAGELFF
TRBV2 CASSEGTPNQPQHF
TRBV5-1 CASSLGDRYNEQFF
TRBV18 CASSPPMGAGYGYTF
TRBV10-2 CASSESGPQGEKLFF
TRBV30 CAWSPTRNTEAFF
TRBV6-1 CASMTGTGGLEAFF
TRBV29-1 CSVGVGTYEQYF
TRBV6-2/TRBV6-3 CASTMNSNQPQHF
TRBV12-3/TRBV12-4 CASSKDRPYEQYF
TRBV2 CASSDHDRGSAGELFF
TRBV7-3 CASSLMSVSNTGELFF
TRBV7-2 CASSSRQGSKLFF
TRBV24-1 CATSDLGGNEQFF
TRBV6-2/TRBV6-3 CASRLAGRDEQFF
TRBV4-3 CASSQAGTSGSYEQYF
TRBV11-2 CASSLTGGGGANVLTF
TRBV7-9 CASSGDQGYQPQHF
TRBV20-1 CSATGQDLSGELFF
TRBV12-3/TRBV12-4 CASTLGGDNAEAFF
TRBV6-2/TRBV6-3 CASSYSGPSADTQYF
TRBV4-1 CASSQGGGSGNTDTQYF
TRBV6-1 CASSADSYGYTF
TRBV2 CASTVMKYTEAFF
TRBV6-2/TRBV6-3 CASRSAGGLRDTQYF
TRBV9 CASSVGAGFTDTQYF
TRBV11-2 CASSLGTGGISTDTQYF
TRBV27 CASSKAGGFPVEQYF
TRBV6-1 CASISLTSSGNTIYF